The 24 T cell receptor beta chains given below trace back to one sample, sequenced in a study of CD8+ T cells in alopecia areata. Extraction of RNA preceded its reverse transcription into cDNA, which served as the sequencing template. Here immunoSEQ multiplex PCR was the method, and the copy in TCRdb shows in-frame clones only, minus some. The sample includes roughly 200,000 clones, about three fifths seen only once; the top ten take approximately 3.5%. Treatment specified: oral pan-JAK inhibitor, 5-10 mg twice daily. The specimen comprised CD4+ T cells sorted from blood, sampled at week 4, from a patient treated with tofacitinib. Receptors were obtained from a human donor with alopecia areata.

The gene calls are TRBV5-1 and TRBJ2-1; 8 positions match TRBD2. Trimming at V came to 4 bases and at J to 9 bases, leaving 12 bases not matched to a gene. This CDR3 region has 15 residues. CDR1 is SGHRS, CDR2 YFSETQ, per germline. The CDR3 nucleotides are TGCGCCAGCAGCGTCGGGAGGGGGGCCGACGGTGAGCAGTTCTTC. It translates to CASSVGRGADGEQFF. The complete variable domain, with remaining parts taken from reference TRBV5-1 and TRBJ2-1, reads KAGVTQTPRYLIKTRGQQVTLSCSPISGHRSVSWYQQTPGQGLQFLFEYFSETQRNKGNFPGRFSGRQFSNSRSEMNVSTLELGDSALYLCASSVGRGADGEQFFGPGTRLTVL.

The rearrangement uses TRBV29-1 and TRBJ2-5; TRBD1 might be the D (5 bases). The V end lost 6 bases, the J end lost 5 bases, and 16 bases lay between the germline ends. CDR1 and CDR2 (germline): SQVTM, ANQGSEA. CDR3 length: 13 residues. DNA for the CDR3: TGCAGCGTCCTGCGCAGGGTTGAGGAGACCCAGTACTTC. This encodes CSVLRRVEETQYF.

This clone appeared a few times. The chain uses TRBV7-9 and TRBJ1-3; a possible D gene is TRBD1 (6 bases). The CDR3 spans 15 residues. V lost 2 bases, J lost 4 bases, and 12 bases lay in between. Germline CDR1 is SEHNR and CDR2 is FQNEAQ (reference sequence). The CDR3 DNA is TGTGCCAGCAGCTTAACAGGGATGGGAGGAAACACCATATATTTT. This gives the protein CASSLTGMGGNTIYF.

This clone was counted a few times. The chain recombines TRBV28 with TRBJ2-3; the match to TRBD1 covers 12 bases. V gave up 5 bases and J gave up 3 bases; unmatched junction bases: 9. This CDR3 region has 17 residues. Germline CDR1 is MDHEN and CDR2 is SYDVKM. The DNA for the CDR3 is TGTGCCAGCAGTCCGGGACAGGGGGCGTCGAGTACAGATACGCAGTATTTT. Translation: CASSPGQGASSTDTQYF.

The chain joins TRBV11-2 to TRBJ2-7; a weak D match, TRBD1 (5 bases). Germline V gene lookup returns CDR1 SGHAT and CDR2 FQNNGV. Trimming left V 0 bases short and J 0 bases short, with 9 bases between. CDR3 length: 15 amino acids. CDR3 residues: CASSLEDRASYEQYF. CDR3 coding DNA: TGTGCCAGCAGCTTAGAAGACAGAGCCTCCTACGAGCAGTACTTC.

The rearrangement uses TRBV7-8 and TRBJ1-1; D gene unclear. The V gene lost 2 bases and the J gene lost 4 bases, with 11 bases spanning the gap. Germline V lookup: CDR1 SGHVS, CDR2 FQNEAQ. The CDR3 extends over 14 amino acids. The CDR3 DNA sequence: TGTGCCAGCAGCTTACTACGGTCCCTCACTGAAGCTTTCTTT. It specifies CASSLLRSLTEAFF.

The V and J genes are TRBV5-1 and TRBJ2-2, with 10 positions matching TRBD2. V lost 4 bases and J lost 5; bases outside the gene matches: 11. Germline V gives CDR1 SGHRS, CDR2 YFSETQ. The CDR3 is made up of 17 amino acids. The CDR3 DNA sequence: TGCGCCAGCAGCGGAAATAGCGGGGGGCCGTGGACCGGGGAGCTGTTTTTT. It yields the protein CASSGNSGGPWTGELFF.

This sequence joins TRBV5-1 and TRBJ2-2, with D perhaps matching TRBD1 or TRBD2 (5 bases each). Trimming pared 4 bases from V and 2 bases from J, leaving 15 bases between. Germline CDR1 is SGHRS and CDR2 is YFSETQ. The length of the CDR3 is 16 residues. The chain's CDR3 is CASSKAGTANTGELFF. DNA of the CDR3: TGCGCCAGCAGCAAAGCCGGGACGGCAAACACCGGGGAGCTGTTTTTT.

The chain recombines TRBV7-2 with TRBJ2-5, with D hard to call. CDR1 is SGHTA, CDR2 FQGNSA, per germline. The germline V and J ends were trimmed by 3 bases and 5 bases, with 4 bases remaining between them. The CDR3 totals 11 residues. CDR3 DNA sequence: TGTGCCAGCAGCTTCGGGGAGACCCAGTACTTC. Its protein product is CASSFGETQYF.

This clone was counted between two and nine times. The chain is built from TRBV27 and TRBJ2-7, with D perhaps being TRBD1 or TRBD2 (6 bases each). This CDR3 is built from 15 residues. Germline values: CDR1 MNHEY, CDR2 SMNVEV (reference sequence). V was pared by 5 bases and J by 1 base, with 15 bases between. The CDR3 nucleotides are TGTGCCAGCAGTACCCCGGGGGCAGGATCCTACGAGCAGTACTTC. Its translation is CASSTPGAGSYEQYF.

This chain joins TRBV5-1 and TRBJ2-5, with 7 nucleotides matching TRBD1. The CDR3 runs 14 residues. With V trimmed by 5 bases and J by 5 bases, 9 bases remained unmatched. Germline V gene data show CDR1 as SGHRS and CDR2 as YFSETQ. The CDR3 reads CASRTRQGGETQYF. The DNA of the CDR3 is TGCGCCAGCAGAACAAGACAGGGTGGCGAGACCCAGTACTTC.

The rearrangement links TRBV20-1 to TRBJ2-4; D not resolved. Germline CDR1 is DFQATT and CDR2 is SNEGSKA (reference sequence). V lost 3 bases and J 8 bases, leaving 5 bases between the germline ends. The CDR3 loop spans 10 amino acids. The CDR3: CSASLHIQYF. The CDR3 DNA follows: TGCAGTGCTAGTTTACACATTCAGTACTTC.

The rearrangement joins TRBV18 to TRBJ2-5, with 7 positions matching TRBD1. V was clipped by 8 bases and J by 4 bases; unmatched bases: 4. This CDR3 is 12 amino acids long. The germline gives CDR1 KGHSH, CDR2 LQKENI. The CDR3 is CASAGGSETQYF. In nucleotides, the CDR3 is TGTGCCAGCGCAGGGGGATCAGAGACCCAGTACTTC. The full variable domain, in which reference TRBV18 and TRBJ2-5 provide the parts outside the CDR3, is NAGVMQNPRHLVRRRGQEARLRCSPMKGHSHVYWYRQLPEEGLKFMVYLQKENIIDESGMPKERFSAEFPKEGPSILRIQQVVRGDSAAYFCASAGGSETQYFGPGTRLLVL.

The rearrangement joins TRBV7-2 to TRBJ2-3; no reliable D call. V lost 3 bases to trimming and J lost 6 bases, with 16 bases between them. CDR3 length: 15 amino acids. Germline CDR1 SGHTA, CDR2 FQGNSA. The DNA of the CDR3 is TGTGCCAGCAGCTTTAACGCGCAGTCTTGGGATACGCAGTATTTT. It encodes CASSFNAQSWDTQYF.

This clone was found a few times. The chain combines TRBV29-1 with TRBJ2-1; no clear D. Trimming shortened V by 7 bases and J by 8 bases, and 15 bases separated the two germline ends. This CDR3 region has 12 residues. Per germline, CDR1 SQVTM and CDR2 ANQGSEA. Here the CDR3 DNA reads TGCAGCGCAGCACCCGGCAGTTATGAGCAGTTCTTC. Translated, it gives CSAAPGSYEQFF.

A note on this clone: Other DNA sequences in this specimen translate into the identical CDR3. The chain joins TRBV30 to TRBJ1-1; D not certain. In germline, CDR1 is GTSNPN, CDR2 SVGIG (reference sequence). Trimming stripped 0 bases from V and 1 base from J, with 6 bases between. This CDR3 is 13 amino acids long. The CDR3 DNA is TGTGCCTGGAGTGTCCAAAGGAACACTGAAGCTTTCTTT. Amino acid sequence: CAWSVQRNTEAFF.

This rearrangement joins TRBV2 to TRBJ2-1; no definite D call. Germline CDR1 reads SNHLY; CDR2 reads FYNNEI. This CDR3 contains 13 residues. The V end was cut by 5 bases, the J end by 4 bases, with 9 bases between. Here the CDR3 reads CASSSGSYNEQFF. CDR3 in DNA: TGTGCCAGCAGTTCGGGCAGTTACAATGAGCAGTTCTTC.

This chain uses TRBV6-6 with TRBJ2-5, with unresolved D. CDR3 size: 12 residues. Per the germline V gene, CDR1 is MNHNY and CDR2 is SVGAGI (reference sequence). V lost 6 bases and J lost 5, with 10 bases in between. The CDR3 sequence is CASSPYGETQYF. Here the CDR3 DNA reads TGTGCCAGCAGCCCGTACGGGGAGACCCAGTACTTC.

J is TRBJ2-3 and V is TRBV11-2, with unresolved D. CDR1 SGHAT and CDR2 FQNNGV come from the germline V gene. V was trimmed by 5 bases and J by 4 bases, leaving 13 bases between them. The CDR3 has 14 amino acids. CDR3 protein: CASSVLNLADTQYF. DNA for the CDR3: TGTGCCAGCAGCGTACTCAATTTGGCAGATACGCAGTATTTT. The whole variable domain, remainder taken from reference TRBV11-2 and TRBJ2-3, is EAGVAQSPRYKIIEKRQSVAFWCNPISGHATLYWYQQILGQGPKLLIQFQNNGVVDDSQLPKDRFSAERLKGVDSTLKIQPAKLEDSAVYLCASSVLNLADTQYFGPGTRLTVL.

The J gene is TRBJ2-5, the V gene TRBV13, with a weak D call TRBD2 (6 bases). This CDR3 contains 17 residues. Germline V gene sequence: CDR1 PRHDT, CDR2 FYEKMQ (reference sequence). Trimming pared 5 bases from V and 1 base from J, leaving 20 bases between. In DNA, the CDR3 is TGTGCCAGCAGCCCCCTAAGGAGGGGAGGTTTCCAAGAGACCCAGTACTTC. As protein: CASSPLRRGGFQETQYF. Full variable domain (remainder filled in from reference TRBV13 and TRBJ2-5): AAGVIQSPRHLIKEKRETATLKCYPIPRHDTVYWYQQGPGQDPQFLISFYEKMQSDKGSIPDRFSAQQFSDYHSELNMSSLELGDSALYFCASSPLRRGGFQETQYFGPGTRLLVL.

This clone was detected once. The chain links TRBV4-2 to TRBJ1-6, with D maybe TRBD1 (5 bases). Per the germline V gene, CDR1 is LGHNA and CDR2 is YNFKEQ. V lost 1 base and J lost 7, with 14 bases in between. CDR3 length: 16 amino acids. CDR3 sequence: CASSQVQVGGNSPLHF. CDR3 in DNA: TGTGCCAGCAGCCAAGTGCAGGTGGGGGGGAATTCACCCCTCCACTTT.

The rearrangement links TRBV5-6 to TRBJ2-1, with 8 bases aligning to TRBD2. In germline, CDR1 is SGHDT, CDR2 YYEEEE. The CDR3 length is 13 residues. V was pared by 2 bases and J by 9 bases, with 4 bases of the junction left unmatched. The CDR3 loop is CASSLAGVGEQFF. The CDR3 nucleotides are TGTGCCAGCAGCTTAGCGGGAGTAGGTGAGCAGTTCTTC.

This rearrangement joins TRBV4-3 to TRBJ2-3; D gene ambiguous. The V end lost 0 bases, the J end lost 3 bases, and 7 bases lay between the germline ends. This CDR3 has 14 residues. The germline V gene encodes CDR1 LGHNA and CDR2 YSLEER. The chain's CDR3 is CASSQDIQTDTQYF. For the CDR3, the DNA is TGCGCCAGCAGCCAAGACATACAGACAGATACGCAGTATTTT.

The DNA for the CDR3 is TGTGCCAGCAGCCAAGATGTGAGTGAGCAGTTCTTC. This codes for CASSQDVSEQFF. This rearrangement joins TRBV4-2 to TRBJ2-1; no definite D call. Looked up from germline, CDR1 is LGHNA and CDR2 is YNFKEQ. This CDR3 spans 12 amino acids. V lost 0 bases to trimming and J lost 9 bases, with 6 bases between them.